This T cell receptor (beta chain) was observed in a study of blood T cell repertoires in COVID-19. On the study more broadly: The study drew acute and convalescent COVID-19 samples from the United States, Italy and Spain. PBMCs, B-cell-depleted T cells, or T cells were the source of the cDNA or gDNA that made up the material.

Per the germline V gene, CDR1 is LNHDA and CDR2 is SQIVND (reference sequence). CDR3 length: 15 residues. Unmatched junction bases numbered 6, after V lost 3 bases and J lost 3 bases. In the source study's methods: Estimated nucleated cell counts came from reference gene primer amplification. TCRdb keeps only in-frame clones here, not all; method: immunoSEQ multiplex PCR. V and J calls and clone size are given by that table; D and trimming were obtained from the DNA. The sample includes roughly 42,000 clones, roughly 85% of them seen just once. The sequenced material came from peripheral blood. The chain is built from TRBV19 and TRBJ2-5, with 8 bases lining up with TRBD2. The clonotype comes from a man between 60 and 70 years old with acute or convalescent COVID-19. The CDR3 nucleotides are TGTGCCAGTAGTATCGACGGGGGGGGTGAAGAGACCCAGTACTTC. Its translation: CASSIDGGGEETQYF.